The 20 T cell receptor beta chains given below trace back to one sample, sequenced in a study of regulatory T cells in long-lasting Graves disease. Construction of the TCR beta libraries employed iRepertoire HTBI primers in conjunction with Arm-PCR of CDR3 regions. TCRdb reprocessed the multiplex PCR reads with MiXCR, giving one entry per CDR3 protein. The profile shows a few hundred thousand distinct CDR3 sequences, 23% of them singletons. Noted time point: persistent/refractory GD, antithyroid drugs over 5 years with positive TRAb. RNA from PBMCs was the source of the TCR library. Sequenced here: peripheral blood mononuclear cells (PBMCs), sampled when the disease was refractory, from a patient treated with antithyroid drugs. These TCRs come from a female donor with Graves disease.

This clonotype was recorded a few times. The chain couples TRBV6-2 or TRBV6-3 to TRBJ1-3; the match to TRBD1 covers 7 bases. The germline gives CDR1 MNHEY, CDR2 SVGEGT. V was pared by 5 bases and J by 0 bases, with 7 bases of the junction left unmatched. The CDR3 consists of 16 residues. The CDR3 is CASSAKTGNSGNTIYF. As DNA, the CDR3 is TGTGCCAGCAGTGCCAAGACAGGGAACTCTGGAAACACCATATATTTT.

In nucleotides, the CDR3 is TGTGCCTGGAGTCAAACCTCTCTCCCCGGGACAGCTCAAGAGACCCAGTACTTC. Its translation: CAWSQTSLPGTAQETQYF. The rearrangement links TRBV30 to TRBJ2-5; 7 nucleotides agree with TRBD1. The CDR3 is 18 residues long. Germline V gives CDR1 GTSNPN, CDR2 SVGIG (reference sequence). Losses at the gene ends were 2 bases for V and 2 bases for J; bases not matched to a gene: 17.

The chain couples TRBV5-1 to TRBJ1-2, with 7 bases identical to TRBD1. The CDR3 has 14 amino acids. The V and J ends lost 4 bases and 5 bases, in that order; junction bases with no gene match: 8. The germline V gene encodes CDR1 SGHRS and CDR2 YFSETQ. CDR3 coding DNA: TGCGCCAGCAGCACGGGACAGCGAGATTATGGCTACACCTTC. Amino acids: CASSTGQRDYGYTF.

This clonotype was found once. The V call is TRBV4-3, the J call TRBJ2-6; possibly TRBD1 for D (5 bases). V was cut by 2 bases and J by 0 bases, with 11 bases left in between. The CDR3 consists of 17 residues. Germline V gene lookup returns CDR1 LGHNA and CDR2 YSLEER. The CDR3 loop is CASSQLGELSGANVLTF. In DNA form, the CDR3 reads TGCGCCAGCAGCCAACTAGGGGAACTCTCTGGGGCCAACGTCCTGACTTTC.

V is TRBV7-2 and J is TRBJ1-2; D might be TRBD1 (5 bases). The V end lost 5 bases, the J end lost 8 bases, and 15 bases lay between the germline ends. CDR3 size: 13 residues. Germline V gene data show CDR1 as SGHTA and CDR2 as FQGNSA. CDR3: CASSPQRGGGYTF. CDR3 bases: TGTGCCAGCAGCCCACAAAGGGGCGGGGGCTACACCTTC. Full variable domain (rest looked up from reference TRBV7-2 and TRBJ1-2): GAGVSQSPSNKVTEKGKDVELRCDPISGHTALYWYRQSLGQGLEFLIYFQGNSAPDKSGLPSDRFSAERTGGSVSTLTIQRTQQEDSAVYLCASSPQRGGGYTFGSGTRLTVV.

This sequence joins TRBV24-1 and TRBJ2-2; D ambiguous. CDR1 KGHDR and CDR2 SFDVKD come from the germline V gene. The V end lost 10 bases, the J end lost 0 bases, and 11 bases lay between the germline ends. The CDR3 covers 14 residues. Written as DNA, the CDR3 is TGTGCCACAGCCACCTCTCCGAACACCGGGGAGCTGTTTTTT. Its protein is CATATSPNTGELFF.

The chain combines TRBV2 with TRBJ2-3; D is possibly TRBD2 (5 bases). The CDR3 has 17 residues. CDR1 is SNHLY, CDR2 FYNNEI, per germline. The V end was cut by 5 bases, the J end by 1 base, with 19 bases between. The CDR3 region has the DNA TGTGCCAGCAGTTTCCCCCTGACACTAGATCGCACAGATACGCAGTATTTT. The encoded protein is CASSFPLTLDRTDTQYF. The whole variable domain, remainder taken from reference TRBV2 and TRBJ2-3, is EPEVTQTPSHQVTQMGQEVILRCVPISNHLYFYWYRQILGQKVEFLVSFYNNEISEKSEIFDDQFSVERPDGSNFTLKIRSTKLEDSAMYFCASSFPLTLDRTDTQYFGPGTRLTVL.

This clonotype occurred many times. The genes are TRBV2 and TRBJ2-7, with TRBD1 as a possible D gene (6 bases). Germline V lookup: CDR1 SNHLY, CDR2 FYNNEI. Deletions cut 2 bases from V and 3 bases from J, with 14 bases between. The length of the CDR3 is 15 residues. The CDR3 is CASSEYQGQLYEQYF. The DNA for the CDR3 is TGTGCCAGCAGTGAATACCAAGGACAGCTCTACGAGCAGTACTTC.

The table lists this clonotype with many counts. CDR3 sequence: CASGSTLTGGFGTEAFF. CDR3 nucleotide sequence: TGTGCTAGTGGTTCGACACTAACAGGGGGCTTTGGCACTGAAGCTTTCTTT. The chain carries TRBV12-5 and TRBJ1-1; TRBD1 aligns across 9 bases. Germline CDR1 LGHNT, CDR2 FRNRAP. V gave up 4 bases and J gave up 4 bases; unmatched junction bases: 13. This CDR3 is built from 17 residues. The complete variable domain, with remaining parts taken from reference TRBV12-5 and TRBJ1-1, reads DARVTQTPRHKVTEMGQEVTMRCQPILGHNTVFWYRQTMMQGLELLAYFRNRAPLDDSGMPKDRFSAEMPDATLATLKIQPSEPRDSAVYFCASGSTLTGGFGTEAFFGQGTRLTVV.

The genes are TRBV7-2 and TRBJ1-2, with 7 bases identical to TRBD1. V gave up 1 base and J gave up 8 bases; unmatched junction bases: 10. This CDR3 is built from 15 residues. The germline gives CDR1 SGHTA, CDR2 FQGNSA. The CDR3 region has the DNA TGTGCCAGCAGCTTAGGGGAAAACAGGGGAGGGGGCTACACCTTC. Amino acids: CASSLGENRGGGYTF.

This clonotype has only a few counts. This chain links TRBV7-9 with TRBJ1-2, with D possibly matching TRBD1 (6 bases). Trimming pared 5 bases from V and 2 bases from J, leaving 12 bases between. CDR3 length: 14 amino acids. Germline V gives CDR1 SEHNR, CDR2 FQNEAQ (reference sequence). This CDR3 is CASSGPTGNYGYTF. The CDR3, as DNA: TGTGCCAGCAGCGGCCCCACAGGGAACTATGGCTACACCTTC.

This clonotype showed up just a few times. V gene TRBV5-1 combines with J gene TRBJ2-7; TRBD2 aligns across 10 bases. The V and J ends lost 0 bases and 2 bases, in that order; junction bases with no gene match: 2. The CDR3 contains 15 residues. Germline values: CDR1 SGHRS, CDR2 YFSETQ. Here the CDR3 reads CASSLDGTSAYEQYF. CDR3 DNA: TGCGCCAGCAGCTTGGACGGGACTAGCGCCTACGAGCAGTACTTC.

The chain joins TRBV28 to TRBJ2-2; D gene uncertain. The CDR3 consists of 12 residues. Trimming shortened V by 7 bases and J by 0 bases, and 3 bases separated the two germline ends. Germline V lookup: CDR1 MDHEN, CDR2 SYDVKM. CDR3 sequence: CASNPNTGELFF. Written as DNA, the CDR3 is TGTGCCAGCAATCCGAACACCGGGGAGCTGTTTTTT.

This clonotype was seen a few times. The J gene is TRBJ2-2, the V gene TRBV19; 8 positions match TRBD2. Unmatched junction bases numbered 8, after V lost 11 bases and J lost 3 bases. The CDR3 is 14 amino acids. The germline V gene has CDR1 LNHDA and CDR2 SQIVND (reference sequence). The CDR3 DNA reads as TGTGCCTGCCGGACTAGCCGCTACACCGGGGAGCTGTTTTTT. Translating it yields CACRTSRYTGELFF.

This clonotype was detected many times. The chain joins TRBV2 to TRBJ2-7, with 9 bases matching TRBD2. The V gene's germline CDR1 is SNHLY and CDR2 FYNNEI. V lost 5 bases and J lost 3; bases outside the gene matches: 8. The CDR3 is 15 residues long. CDR3 protein: CASSPTSGGGYEQYF. Written as DNA, the CDR3 is TGTGCCAGCAGTCCGACTAGCGGAGGGGGCTACGAGCAGTACTTC.

This clonotype appeared a few times. This chain connects TRBV5-1 to TRBJ1-5; TRBD1 matches 11 bases. Germline V gene data show CDR1 as SGHRS and CDR2 as YFSETQ. The CDR3 contains 17 residues. V lost 4 bases, J lost 6 bases, and 12 bases stayed unmatched. This CDR3 is CASSLEPGTGGIQPQHF. The CDR3 bases are TGCGCCAGCAGCCTCGAGCCCGGGACAGGGGGAATTCAGCCCCAGCATTTT.

This clonotype was observed many times. The chain is built from TRBV5-1 and TRBJ1-5; TRBD1 matches at 9 bases. Germline CDR1 and CDR2: SGHRS and YFSETQ. The trim removed 1 base at V and 6 bases at J, leaving 5 bases unmatched. CDR3 length: 15 amino acids. The CDR3 loop is CASSLTGGDGQPQHF. The CDR3, as DNA: TGCGCCAGCAGCTTGACAGGGGGCGATGGTCAGCCCCAGCATTTT.

CDR3 region: CATSRDPSGIGETQYF. The CDR3 DNA follows: TGTGCCACCAGCAGAGATCCTTCCGGTATCGGGGAGACCCAGTACTTC. This chain uses TRBV15 with TRBJ2-5; D ambiguous. The CDR3 runs 16 residues. Trimming shortened V by 0 bases and J by 5 bases, and 16 bases separated the two germline ends. Looked up from germline, CDR1 is LNHNV and CDR2 is YYDKDF (reference sequence).

The sample holds a few counts of this clonotype. The rearrangement joins TRBV12-3 or TRBV12-4 to TRBJ1-2, with 7 positions matching TRBD1. CDR3 length: 15 residues. Germline trimming cut 3 bases from V and 0 bases from J; bases unmatched to any gene: 4. The chain's CDR3 is CASSLGTAANYGYTF. The CDR3 nucleotides read TGTGCCAGCAGTTTGGGGACAGCGGCTAACTATGGCTACACCTTC.

This chain uses TRBV28 with TRBJ1-5; 7 nucleotides agree with TRBD1. CDR1 MDHEN and CDR2 SYDVKM come from the germline V gene. J was trimmed by 7 bases and V by 4 bases; bases with no gene match: 7. CDR3 length: 14 residues. CDR3 DNA sequence: TGTGCCAGCAGTTGGACAGGCCGATGGCAGCCCCAGCATTTT. Translated: CASSWTGRWQPQHF.